This TCR beta chain stems from a study of T cell clonality in common variable immunodeficiency. Findings of the study overall: CVID subjects showed higher TCRbeta clonality than healthy controls. Common variable immunodeficiency TCR beta sequences reportedly had fewer deletions and N-nucleotide insertions. CVID patient heterogeneity limited repertoire-clinical complication correlations.

Both groups were predominantly of Caucasian heritage. Clones were read by immunoSEQ multiplex PCR, and TCRdb kept only the in-frame ones, dropping some. The record shows about 52,000 clones for this sample, with no singletons present. This clone was counted only a few times. Its matching antigen is unknown. The observed sequence ends 3 residues before the CDR3 terminus, with the missing tail filled in from the germline J gene. The CDR3 spans 14 residues. The germline CDR1 and CDR2 sequences are SGHRS and YFSETQ. The chain links TRBV5-1 to TRBJ1-2; D call uncertain. The TCR sequence derives from a person aged 18 to 75 in good health. The specimen was peripheral blood mononuclear cells. The CDR3 loop reads CASPTSPSTDTYTF. The CDR3 DNA, read in part, is TGCGCCAGCCCGACTAGCCCGAGCACAGATACC.